This TCR beta chain was recovered during a study of T-cell memory formation after mild COVID-19. As for the study in general: The two donors had largely donor-specific TCR clusters. Study results and limitations: Contracting clones, day 15 to 85, had balanced CD4/CD8, and later expanders favored CD4+. Largely, contracting CD4+ clones fell within CM and EM, and contracting CD8+ clones within EMRA. Cross-reactive memory seemingly joined, as some responding clones were found in pre-infection memory.

Germline V lookup: CDR1 SGHTA, CDR2 FQGNSA. V was pared by 0 bases and J by 1 base, with 10 bases of the junction left unmatched. The CDR3 has 18 residues. Note on this clonotype: What it binds is unknown.

TCRdb redid the calling of the 5' RACE reads with MiXCR, one entry per CDR3 protein. The table shows just over 400,000 distinct CDR3 sequences, with 23% occurring only once. The sequence came from an adult woman who had mild COVID-19 (a few samples of this study predate the infection). Cell type and time point are not known. The chain links TRBV7-2 to TRBJ2-5; 8 nucleotides match TRBD1. The sample taken for sequencing was PBMCs or a T cell subset sorted from them (not recorded which). As DNA, the CDR3 is TGTGCCAGCAGCTTAGCCCCCCCGACAGGGGTGGGCCAAGAGACCCAGTACTTC. Translated, it gives CASSLAPPTGVGQETQYF.